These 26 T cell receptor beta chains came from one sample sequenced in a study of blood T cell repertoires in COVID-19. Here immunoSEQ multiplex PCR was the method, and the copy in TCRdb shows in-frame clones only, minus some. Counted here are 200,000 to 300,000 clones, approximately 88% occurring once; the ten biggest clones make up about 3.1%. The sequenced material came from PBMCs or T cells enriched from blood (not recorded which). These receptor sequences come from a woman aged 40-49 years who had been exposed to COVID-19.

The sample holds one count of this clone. CDR3 bases: TGTGCCAGCAGCGAAGACAGGGATACAGATACGCAGTATTTT. It translates to CASSEDRDTDTQYF. The chain has TRBV7-3 and TRBJ2-3; 7 bases are a match to TRBD1. Trimming at V came to 5 bases and at J to 3 bases, leaving 5 bases not matched to a gene. Germline V gives CDR1 SGHTA, CDR2 FQGTGA. The CDR3 length is 14 residues.

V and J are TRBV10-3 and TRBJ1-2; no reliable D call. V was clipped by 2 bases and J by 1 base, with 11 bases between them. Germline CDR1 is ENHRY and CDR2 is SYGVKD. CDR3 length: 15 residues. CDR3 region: CAISEVVSFNYGYTF. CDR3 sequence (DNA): TGTGCCATCAGTGAGGTTGTCAGTTTTAACTATGGCTACACCTTC.

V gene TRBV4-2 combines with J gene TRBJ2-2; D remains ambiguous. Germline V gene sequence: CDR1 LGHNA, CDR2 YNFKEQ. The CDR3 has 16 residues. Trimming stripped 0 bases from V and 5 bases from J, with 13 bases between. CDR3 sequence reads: CASSQDPTGRTGELFF. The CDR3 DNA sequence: TGTGCCAGCAGCCAAGATCCCACTGGTAGAACCGGGGAGCTGTTTTTT.

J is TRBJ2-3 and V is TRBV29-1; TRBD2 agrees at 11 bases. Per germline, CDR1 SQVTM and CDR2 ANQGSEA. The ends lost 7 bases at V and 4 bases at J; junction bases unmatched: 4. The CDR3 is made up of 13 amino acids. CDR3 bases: TGCAGCGGTAGCGGGGGGGCCCCAGATACGCAGTATTTT. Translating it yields CSGSGGAPDTQYF.

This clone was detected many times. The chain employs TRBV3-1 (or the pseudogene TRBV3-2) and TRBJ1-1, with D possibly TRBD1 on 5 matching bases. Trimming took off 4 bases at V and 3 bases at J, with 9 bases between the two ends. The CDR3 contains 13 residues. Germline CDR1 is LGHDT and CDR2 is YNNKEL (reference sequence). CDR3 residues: CASSLTGDTEAFF. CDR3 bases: TGTGCCAGCAGCCTTACAGGTGACACTGAAGCTTTCTTT.

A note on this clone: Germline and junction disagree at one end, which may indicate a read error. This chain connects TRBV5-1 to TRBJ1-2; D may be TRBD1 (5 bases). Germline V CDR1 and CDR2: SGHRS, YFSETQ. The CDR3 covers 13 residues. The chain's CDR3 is CASSFGGSYGYTF. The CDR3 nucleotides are TGTGCCAGCAGTTTCGGGGGGAGCTATGGCTACACCTTC.

The CDR3 here is CASRVQGSDQPQHF. CDR3 DNA sequence: TGTGCCAGCAGGGTACAGGGCTCGGATCAGCCCCAGCATTTT. The chain couples TRBV27 to TRBJ1-5, with D perhaps matching TRBD1 (6 bases). The CDR3 has 14 amino acids. Looked up from germline, CDR1 is MNHEY and CDR2 is SMNVEV (reference sequence). Trimming left V 6 bases short and J 5 bases short, with 14 bases between.

The CDR3 region is CAISSQGSGLAGGESTDTQYF. The CDR3 bases are TGTGCCATCAGTTCCCAGGGTTCGGGACTAGCGGGGGGCGAATCCACAGATACGCAGTATTTT. The chain has TRBV10-3 and TRBJ2-3; 15 bases map to TRBD2. Trimming removed 5 bases from V and 2 bases from J; junction bases left unmatched: 17. CDR3 length: 21 amino acids. In germline, CDR1 is ENHRY, CDR2 SYGVKD.

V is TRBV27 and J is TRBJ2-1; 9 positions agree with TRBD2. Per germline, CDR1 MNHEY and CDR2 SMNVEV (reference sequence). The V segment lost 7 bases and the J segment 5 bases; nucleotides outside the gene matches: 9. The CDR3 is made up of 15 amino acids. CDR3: CASTPAGGGNNEQFF. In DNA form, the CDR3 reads TGTGCCAGCACCCCCGCGGGAGGGGGGAACAATGAGCAGTTCTTC.

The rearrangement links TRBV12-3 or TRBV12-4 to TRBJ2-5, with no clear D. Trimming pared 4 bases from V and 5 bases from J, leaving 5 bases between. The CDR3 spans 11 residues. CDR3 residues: CASSSYETQYF. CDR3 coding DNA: TGTGCCAGCAGTTCCTACGAGACCCAGTACTTC.

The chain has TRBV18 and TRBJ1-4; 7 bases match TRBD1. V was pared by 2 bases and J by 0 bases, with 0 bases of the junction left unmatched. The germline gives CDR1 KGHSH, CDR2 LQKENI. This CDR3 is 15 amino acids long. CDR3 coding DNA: TGTGCCAGCTCACCAGACAGGGCAACTAATGAAAAACTGTTTTTT. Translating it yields CASSPDRATNEKLFF.

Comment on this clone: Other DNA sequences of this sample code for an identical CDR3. This chain's CDR3 is CASSGTSGGADTQYF. The DNA of the CDR3 is TGTGCCAGCAGTGGGACTAGCGGGGGGGCCGATACGCAGTATTTT. The chain is built from TRBV6-4 and TRBJ2-3; 15 bases match TRBD2. This CDR3 contains 15 residues. Germline V gene sequence: CDR1 MRHNA, CDR2 SNTAGT. V lost 4 bases to trimming and J lost 6 bases; unmatched junction nucleotides: 2.

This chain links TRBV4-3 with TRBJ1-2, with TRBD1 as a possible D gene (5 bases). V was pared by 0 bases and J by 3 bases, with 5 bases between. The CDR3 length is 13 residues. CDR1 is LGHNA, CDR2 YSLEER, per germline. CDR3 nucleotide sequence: TGCGCCAGCAGCCAAGACAGGGACTATGGCTACACCTTC. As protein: CASSQDRDYGYTF.

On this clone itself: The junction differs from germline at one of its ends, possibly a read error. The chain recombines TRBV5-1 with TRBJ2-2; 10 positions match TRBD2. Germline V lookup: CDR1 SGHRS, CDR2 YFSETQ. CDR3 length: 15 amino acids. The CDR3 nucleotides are TGTGCCAGCAGCAGGACTAGCGGAAACACCGGGGAGCTGTTTTTT. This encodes CASSRTSGNTGELFF. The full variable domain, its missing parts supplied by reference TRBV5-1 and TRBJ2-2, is KAGVTQTPRYLIKTRGQQVTLSCSPISGHRSVSWYQQTPGQGLQFLFEYFSETQRNKGNFPGRFSGRQFSNSRSEMNVSTLELGDSALYLCASSRTSGNTGELFFGEGSRLTVL.

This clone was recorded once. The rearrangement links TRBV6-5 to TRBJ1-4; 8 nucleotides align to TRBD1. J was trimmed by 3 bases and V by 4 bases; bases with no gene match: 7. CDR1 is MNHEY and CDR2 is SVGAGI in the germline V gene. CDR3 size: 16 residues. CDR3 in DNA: TGTGCCAGCAGTTCAAATACAGGGGGGCCTAATGAAAAACTGTTTTTT. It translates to CASSSNTGGPNEKLFF.

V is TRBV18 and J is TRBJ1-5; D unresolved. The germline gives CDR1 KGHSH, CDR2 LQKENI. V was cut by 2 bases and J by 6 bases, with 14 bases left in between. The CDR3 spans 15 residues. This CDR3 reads CASSPTLLERQPQHF. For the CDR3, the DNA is TGTGCCAGCTCACCAACCCTATTAGAACGTCAGCCCCAGCATTTT.

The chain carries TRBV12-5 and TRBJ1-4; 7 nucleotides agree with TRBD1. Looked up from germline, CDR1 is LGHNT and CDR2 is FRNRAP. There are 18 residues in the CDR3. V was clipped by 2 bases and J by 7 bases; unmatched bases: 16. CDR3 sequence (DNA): TGTGCTAGTGGTTTGTGTACTTTGGTAAACAGGGGAGTTGAAAAACTGTTTTTT. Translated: CASGLCTLVNRGVEKLFF. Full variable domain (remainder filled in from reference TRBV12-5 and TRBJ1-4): DARVTQTPRHKVTEMGQEVTMRCQPILGHNTVFWYRQTMMQGLELLAYFRNRAPLDDSGMPKDRFSAEMPDATLATLKIQPSEPRDSAVYFCASGLCTLVNRGVEKLFFGSGTQLSVL.

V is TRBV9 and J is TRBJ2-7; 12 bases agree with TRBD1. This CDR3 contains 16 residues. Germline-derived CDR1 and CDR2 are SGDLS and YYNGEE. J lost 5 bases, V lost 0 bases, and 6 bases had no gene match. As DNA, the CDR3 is TGTGCCAGCAGCGTAGACTTGGGACAGGGGGCAAACGAGCAGTACTTC. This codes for CASSVDLGQGANEQYF.

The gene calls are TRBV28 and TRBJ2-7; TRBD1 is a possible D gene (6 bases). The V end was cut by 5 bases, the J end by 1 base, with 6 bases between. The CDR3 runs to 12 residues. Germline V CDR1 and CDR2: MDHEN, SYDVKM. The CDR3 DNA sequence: TGTGCCAGCAGTACAGGGTCCTACGAGCAGTACTTC. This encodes CASSTGSYEQYF.

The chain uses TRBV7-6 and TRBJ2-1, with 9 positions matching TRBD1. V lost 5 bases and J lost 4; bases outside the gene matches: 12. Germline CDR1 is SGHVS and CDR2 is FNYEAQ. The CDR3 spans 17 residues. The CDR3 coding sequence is TGTGCCAGCAGCACAGGGACAGGGAGCCCTTGGTACAATGAGCAGTTCTTC. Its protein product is CASSTGTGSPWYNEQFF.

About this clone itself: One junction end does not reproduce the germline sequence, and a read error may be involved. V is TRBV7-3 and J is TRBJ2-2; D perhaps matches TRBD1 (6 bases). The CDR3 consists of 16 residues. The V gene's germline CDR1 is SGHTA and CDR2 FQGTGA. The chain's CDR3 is CASSPQTGTTTEELFF. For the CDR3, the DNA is TGTGCCAGCAGCCCCCAAACCGGGACAACGACCGAGGAGCTGTTTTTT.

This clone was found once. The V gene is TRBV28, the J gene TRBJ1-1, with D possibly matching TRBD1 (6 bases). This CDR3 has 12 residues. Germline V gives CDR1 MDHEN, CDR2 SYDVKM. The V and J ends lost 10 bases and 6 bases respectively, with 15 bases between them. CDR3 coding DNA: TGTGCCATAACCGGGACACGGGCTGAAGCTTTCTTT. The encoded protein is CAITGTRAEAFF.

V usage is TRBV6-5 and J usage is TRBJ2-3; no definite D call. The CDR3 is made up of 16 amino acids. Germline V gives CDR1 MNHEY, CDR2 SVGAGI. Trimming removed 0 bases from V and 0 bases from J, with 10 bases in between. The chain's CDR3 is CASSYSPGGSTDTQYF. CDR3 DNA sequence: TGTGCCAGCAGTTACTCTCCCGGCGGCAGCACAGATACGCAGTATTTT.

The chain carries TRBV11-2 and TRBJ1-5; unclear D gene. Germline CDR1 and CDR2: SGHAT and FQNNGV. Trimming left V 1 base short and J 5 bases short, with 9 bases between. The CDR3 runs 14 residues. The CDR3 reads CASSLGSVDQPQHF. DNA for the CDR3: TGTGCCAGCAGCTTAGGTTCCGTAGATCAGCCCCAGCATTTT. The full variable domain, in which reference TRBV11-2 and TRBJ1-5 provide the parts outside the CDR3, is EAGVAQSPRYKIIEKRQSVAFWCNPISGHATLYWYQQILGQGPKLLIQFQNNGVVDDSQLPKDRFSAERLKGVDSTLKIQPAKLEDSAVYLCASSLGSVDQPQHFGDGTRLSIL.

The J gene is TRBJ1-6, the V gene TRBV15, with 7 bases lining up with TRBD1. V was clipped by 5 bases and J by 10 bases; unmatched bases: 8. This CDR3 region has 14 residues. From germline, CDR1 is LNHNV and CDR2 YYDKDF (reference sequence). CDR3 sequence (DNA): TGTGCCACCAGCGGTCCCGGGACAGAATCACCCCTCCACTTT. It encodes CATSGPGTESPLHF.

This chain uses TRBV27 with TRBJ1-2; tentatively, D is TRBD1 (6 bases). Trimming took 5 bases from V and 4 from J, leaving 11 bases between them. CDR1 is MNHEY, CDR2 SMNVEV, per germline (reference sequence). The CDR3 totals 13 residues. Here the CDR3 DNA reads TGTGCCAGCAGTCTTACAGGGACCTATGGCTACACCTTC. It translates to CASSLTGTYGYTF.